A single sample gave rise to the 14 T cell receptor beta chains below, sequenced in a study of blood T cell repertoires in COVID-19. TCRdb's copy holds only in-frame clones and misses some; the assay was immunoSEQ multiplex PCR. The repertoire holds roughly 410,000 clones, 70% to 90% seen once, with about 1.2% in the top ten. Sequencing used peripheral blood. The receptors shown here come from a man aged 40-49 years with acute or convalescent COVID-19.

This clone was picked up one time. The chain links TRBV9 to TRBJ1-1, with 8 bases that match TRBD1. The J segment lost 4 bases and the V segment lost 3 bases, leaving 5 bases of the junction unmatched. The CDR3 totals 14 residues. The germline CDR1 and CDR2 sequences are SGDLS and YYNGEE. This CDR3 is CASSGRTGSTEAFF. Written as DNA, the CDR3 is TGTGCCAGCAGCGGACGGACAGGGAGCACTGAAGCTTTCTTT. Filled out from reference TRBV9 and TRBJ1-1, the complete variable domain reads DSGVTQTPKHLITATGQRVTLRCSPRSGDLSVYWYQQSLDQGLQFLIQYYNGEERAKGNILERFSAQQFPDLHSELNLSSLELGDSALYFCASSGRTGSTEAFFGQGTRLTVV.

The chain couples TRBV28 to TRBJ2-7, with 7 bases that match TRBD1. After removal of 10 bases from V and 3 bases from J, the junction contained 3 bases not matched to a gene. The germline gives CDR1 MDHEN, CDR2 SYDVKM. The CDR3 is made up of 11 amino acids. CDR3 nucleotides: TGTGCCATAGACAGGGACTACGAGCAGTACTTC. Amino acid sequence: CAIDRDYEQYF.

The rearrangement joins TRBV28 to TRBJ1-2; weak D call: TRBD1 (6 bases). This CDR3 is 12 amino acids long. Germline CDR1 and CDR2: MDHEN and SYDVKM. V lost 4 bases and J lost 8, with 11 bases in between. As DNA, the CDR3 is TGTGCCAGCAGTTCCGGACAGAGGGGCTACACCTTC. Protein sequence: CASSSGQRGYTF.

The V gene is TRBV28, the J gene TRBJ2-1, with D possibly matching TRBD2 (6 bases). CDR3 length: 14 residues. V lost 6 bases to trimming and J lost 10 bases, with 19 bases between them. Per the germline V gene, CDR1 is MDHEN and CDR2 is SYDVKM. The CDR3 nucleotides read TGTGCCAGCAGCCTCAACCCGGGGACTCACGAGCAGTTCTTC. Its protein product is CASSLNPGTHEQFF.

V gene TRBV9 combines with J gene TRBJ1-2; 9 nucleotides match TRBD1. From germline, CDR1 is SGDLS and CDR2 YYNGEE. The CDR3 contains 14 residues. The trim removed 4 bases at V and 4 bases at J, leaving 5 bases unmatched. In nucleotides, the CDR3 is TGTGCCAGCAGCACAGGGGGCGGCTCCTATGGCTACACCTTC. Translation: CASSTGGGSYGYTF.

The rearrangement uses TRBV19 and TRBJ1-2, with a weak D call TRBD1 (6 bases). Between the trimmed V and J ends, which lost 4 bases and 4 bases, there was a span of 16 bases. CDR1 and CDR2 from the germline V gene are LNHDA and SQIVND (reference sequence). CDR3 length equals 15 residues. DNA for the CDR3: TGTGCCAGTAGTAGTATGACAGGTGGAGTCTATGGCTACACCTTC. Amino acids: CASSSMTGGVYGYTF.

The table lists this clone with a count of one. CDR3 bases: TGTGCCAGCAGCTCCGGAGGGACCGCAATGCGGGGCTACACCTTC. Residues: CASSSGGTAMRGYTF. The gene calls are TRBV7-8 and TRBJ1-2; D might be TRBD1 (5 bases). The germline V and J ends were trimmed by 4 bases and 8 bases, with 20 bases remaining between them. The CDR3 covers 15 residues. Per the germline V gene, CDR1 is SGHVS and CDR2 is FQNEAQ.

The chain employs TRBV6-1 and TRBJ1-2; the D is unclear. Germline CDR1 and CDR2: MNHNS and SASEGT. The CDR3 is 16 residues long. The V end was cut by 2 bases, the J end by 4 bases, with 17 bases between. The CDR3 loop is CASSEFRQRFPYGYTF. For the CDR3, the DNA is TGTGCCAGCAGTGAATTCCGACAACGATTTCCCTATGGCTACACCTTC.

The chain is built from TRBV2 and TRBJ1-1, with 7 nucleotides matching TRBD1. The V and J ends lost 0 bases and 5 bases, in that order; junction bases with no gene match: 6. The CDR3 is 15 amino acids. The germline CDR1 and CDR2 sequences are SNHLY and FYNNEI. CDR3 region: CASSEAGQPWTEAFF. CDR3 coding DNA: TGTGCCAGCAGTGAAGCGGGACAGCCTTGGACTGAAGCTTTCTTT.

This clone has a single count. The rearrangement uses TRBV6-5 and TRBJ1-2; 7 bases fit TRBD1. CDR3 length equals 15 residues. After removal of 4 bases from V and 7 bases from J, the junction contained 12 bases not matched to a gene. Germline CDR1 is MNHEY and CDR2 is SVGAGI. Here the CDR3 reads CASSSSSTGRTGYTF. The DNA of the CDR3 is TGTGCCAGCAGTTCAAGTTCGACAGGGCGAACTGGCTACACCTTC.

The chain combines TRBV7-3 with TRBJ2-1, with D maybe TRBD1 (5 bases). The CDR3 has 14 amino acids. V was cut by 5 bases and J by 5 bases, with 13 bases left in between. Germline V gives CDR1 SGHTA, CDR2 FQGTGA. The CDR3 DNA follows: TGTGCCAGCAGCCATACCGACAGAGACAATGAGCAGTTCTTC. As protein: CASSHTDRDNEQFF.

The V gene is TRBV7-2, the J gene TRBJ1-6; maybe TRBD1 (5 bases). CDR3 length: 15 residues. CDR1 and CDR2 from the germline V gene are SGHTA and FQGNSA. Trimming cost V 0 bases and J 7 bases, with 10 bases left between them. CDR3 loop: CASSLAPQVNSPLHF. CDR3 nucleotides: TGTGCCAGCAGCTTAGCTCCACAGGTCAATTCACCCCTCCACTTT.

The V call is TRBV19, the J call TRBJ2-7, with TRBD1 matching 7 bases. The CDR3 spans 15 residues. The germline gives CDR1 LNHDA, CDR2 SQIVND (reference sequence). V lost 8 bases, J lost 4 bases, and 14 bases stayed unmatched. CDR3 residues: CASSPRQGNSYEQYF. The CDR3 nucleotides read TGTGCCAGTTCACCTAGACAGGGAAATTCATACGAGCAGTACTTC.

V is TRBV21-1 and J is TRBJ1-1; the table's D call TRBD1 went unverified against the DNA. TRBV21-1 is marked as a pseudogene. The CDR3 covers 12 residues. CDR3 residues: CAIPDRDTEAFF. The CDR3 nucleotides are TGTGCCATTCCGGACAGGGACACTGAAGCTTTCTTT.